This TCR beta chain was recovered during a study of CD8 T cells in Susac syndrome (dated by TCRdb to about 2019). About the full investigation: Whether CD8+ T cell activation and differentiation in Susac syndrome was antigen driven was tested using repertoire sequencing.

RNA was extracted using the RNeasy kit, and about 0.45 to 1 microgram was reverse transcribed with random hexamers. The immunoSEQ multiplex PCR assay, covering 54 Vbeta and 13 Jbeta segments, was used to amplify TCR beta CDR3 regions. To correct PCR amplification bias, a synthetic template baseline was used for both primer optimization and computational correction. As for the authors' bioinformatics: Reads were assigned to V, D and J genes according to IMGT and analyzed in immunoSEQ Analyzer, with only productive sequences retained. To calculate clonality, Shannon entropy was normalized by log2 of the number of productive unique sequences and then subtracted from one. For each patient and control, public and private clones were evaluated within the 100 most prevalent clones. Clones were defined as Susac-specific if absent from the healthy and MS cohorts, from 1052 published viral clones and from other ImmuneACCESS disease sequences. In-frame beta chains were kept once TCRdb had trimmed the public reads at Q25 with fastp and called clones with MiXCR. All rows with the same CDR3 protein become a single entry with the most common DNA and genes. Clone size and V and J calls follow TCRdb, not the original study. The sample data list about 130,000 distinct CDR3 sequences, and about 95% of these were observed just once. 0.09% to 0.15% of the sample lies in the top ten.

Details on this clonotype: Its antigen has not been determined. Base qualities are not recorded, but no much larger clone differs from it by a single base.

V is reduced by 3 bases and J by 6 bases, leaving a spacing of 9 bases between them. The CDR3 covers 12 residues, taking in both the cysteine and the phenylalanine. Only the CDR3 region is kept as DNA, spanning 36 bases read in frame from base 1. Sequences LGHDT (CDR1) and YNNKEL (CDR2) are obtained from the germline V gene (reference sequence). Peripheral blood CD8+ and CD4+ T cells from healthy donors, Susac syndrome patients and multiple sclerosis patients were profiled by high-throughput TCR beta sequencing. The healthy donors served as controls matched for age and sex. Bulk CD8+ and CD4+ T cells were purified magnetically by negative isolation, whereas CD8+ TEMRA cells were enriched by FACS. Blood was drawn into EDTA tubes, processed within 24 hours, and PBMCs were isolated by density gradient centrifugation. PBMCs intended for TCR sequencing were cryopreserved in liquid nitrogen and thawed later in a water bath at 37 degrees C. A purity of at least 90% was achieved for sorted or isolated CD4+, CD8+ and CD8+ TEMRA cells.

Beyond this particular receptor, the publication reports: The number of individuals in the TCR sequencing and HLA analysis was acknowledged as relatively small.

The receptor chain draws on TRBV3-1 and TRBJ2-7; a confident D gene designation cannot be given. The receptor was isolated from a human donor in good health. The specimen sequenced was CD4+ T cells from PBMCs. The nucleotide sequence reads as follows: TGTGCCAGCAGCCAGCGGTCATTCGAGCAGTACTTC. Its product reads: CASSQRSFEQYF.